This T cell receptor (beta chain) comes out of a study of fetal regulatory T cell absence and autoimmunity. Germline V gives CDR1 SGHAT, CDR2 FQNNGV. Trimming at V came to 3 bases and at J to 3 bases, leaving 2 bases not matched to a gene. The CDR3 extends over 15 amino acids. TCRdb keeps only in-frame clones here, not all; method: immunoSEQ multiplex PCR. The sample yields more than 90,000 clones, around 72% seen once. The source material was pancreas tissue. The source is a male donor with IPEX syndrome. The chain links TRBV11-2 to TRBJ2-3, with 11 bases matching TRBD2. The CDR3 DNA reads TGTGCCAGCAGCTTTAGCGGGAGGGCTACAGATACGCAGTATTTT. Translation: CASSFSGRATDTQYF.